This passage covers 27 T cell receptor beta chains from one sample sequenced in a study of blood T cells in healthy people across ages. It was with a sample-barcoded 5' primer and a J-beta primer mix that a second PCR of roughly 7 to 12 cycles was run. TCRdb used MiXCR to reprocess the 5' RACE reads, holding one entry per CDR3 protein. The sample lists 600,000 to 850,000 distinct CDR3 sequences; roughly 25% were seen once. This same sample was also part of a study on T cells of mothers and their children.

The sequencing input was blood. The receptors shown here come from a boy younger than 18 in good health.

With respect to this clonotype: The CDR3 does not close with the conserved phenylalanine or tryptophan, likely indicating a read error. The chain uses TRBV7-6 and TRBJ2-5, with 11 bases aligning to TRBD2. The DNA end favors TRBJ2-1, so the J call may be wrong. Germline CDR1 and CDR2: SGHVS and FNYEAQ. The CDR3 has 15 residues. As DNA, the CDR3 is TGTGCCAGCAGCTTAATAGCGGGAGGGCCGGGTGGGCAGTTCATC. It is translated as CASSLIAGGPGGQFI.

This sequence joins TRBV28 and TRBJ2-5; 9 bases are shared with TRBD1. V lost 3 bases to trimming and J lost 5 bases; unmatched junction nucleotides: 7. The CDR3 sequence is 15 residues long. CDR1 and CDR2 (germline): MDHEN, SYDVKM. CDR3 bases: TGTGCCAGCAGTTTGGGGGACAGGGAACTGGAGACCCAGTACTTC. It codes for CASSLGDRELETQYF.

In this sample, this clonotype turned up once. The chain couples TRBV3-1 to TRBJ2-7; tentatively, D is TRBD1 (6 bases). The J call is doubtful: the DNA matches TRBJ2-5 better. Looked up from germline, CDR1 is LGHDT and CDR2 is YNNKEL (reference sequence). This CDR3 has 15 amino acids. DNA of the CDR3: TGTGCCAGCAGCCATGAACCCGGGACAAGAGAGACCCAGTACTTC. This encodes CASSHEPGTRETQYF.

This clonotype has a handful of counts. The rearrangement joins TRBV27 to TRBJ2-5; possible D gene TRBD2, 6 bases. The germline V gene encodes CDR1 MNHEY and CDR2 SMNVEV (reference sequence). This CDR3 spans 16 amino acids. Trimming removed 2 bases from V and 2 bases from J, with 15 bases in between. The CDR3 DNA reads TGTGCCAGCAGTTTAAGCCCCGGGACTTCACAAGAGACCCAGTACTTC. Residues: CASSLSPGTSQETQYF.

This clonotype was seen a handful of times. The chain links TRBV5-1 to TRBJ1-1, with D maybe TRBD1 (5 bases). CDR3 length equals 15 residues. Germline assignment: CDR1 SGHRS and CDR2 YFSETQ. V was cut by 5 bases and J by 3 bases, with 17 bases left in between. The CDR3 sequence is CASSHLSGQDTEAFF. CDR3 nucleotide sequence: TGCGCCAGCAGTCACCTCTCGGGGCAGGACACTGAAGCTTTCTTT.

This chain links TRBV28 with TRBJ1-3, with 8 bases aligning to TRBD1. After removal of 4 bases from V and 8 bases from J, the junction contained 7 bases not matched to a gene. CDR1 and CDR2 (germline): MDHEN, SYDVKM. The CDR3 runs 14 residues. CDR3 sequence: CASSSAGGMDTIYF. CDR3 DNA: TGTGCCAGCAGTTCGGCAGGGGGCATGGACACCATATATTTT.

The V call is TRBV27, the J call TRBJ1-5; possible D gene TRBD1, 6 bases. This CDR3 comprises 17 residues. CDR1 MNHEY and CDR2 SMNVEV come from the germline V gene (reference sequence). V lost 6 bases to trimming and J lost 4 bases, with 22 bases between them. As DNA, the CDR3 is TGTGCCAGCAGGACAGGCGGGGGACTTCGAGCGAATCAGCCCCAGCATTTT. Translation gives CASRTGGGLRANQPQHF.

Only a few counts were recorded for this clonotype. One end of the junction is discordant with germline, which a read error may explain. The chain employs TRBV6-1 and TRBJ1-3; D is ambiguous. CDR3 length equals 15 residues. The germline V gene encodes CDR1 MNHNS and CDR2 SASEGT. The DNA of the CDR3 is TGTGCCAGCAGTGAAGCCGGCCTCTCTGGAAGCACCATATATTTT. Amino acids: CASSEAGLSGSTIYF.

This chain joins TRBV29-1 and TRBJ2-1, with TRBD2 matching over 11 bases. There are 18 residues in the CDR3. The J segment lost 4 bases and the V segment lost 1 base, leaving 12 bases of the junction unmatched. Germline CDR1 is SQVTM and CDR2 is ANQGSEA. The CDR3 nucleotides read TGCAGCGTTGAAGGGCTAGCGGGAGGCTCTCCCATATACAATGAGCAGTTCTTC. Amino acids: CSVEGLAGGSPIYNEQFF.

The chain has TRBV29-1 and TRBJ2-2; D tentatively fits TRBD1 or TRBD2 (6 bases each). Trimming took off 6 bases at V and 3 bases at J, with 11 bases between the two ends. Germline CDR1 reads SQVTM; CDR2 reads ANQGSEA. This CDR3 is 13 amino acids long. This CDR3 reads CSVRGPYTGELFF. The CDR3, as DNA: TGCAGCGTCCGGGGGCCATACACCGGGGAGCTGTTTTTT.

The CDR3 sequence is CASSKARQSAAPLYNSPLHF. In DNA, the CDR3 is TGTGCCAGCAGCAAAGCCAGACAGTCTGCGGCCCCACTCTATAATTCACCCCTCCACTTT. This chain uses TRBV21-1 with TRBJ1-6; no DNA check was done on the table's D call, TRBD1. TRBV21-1 is annotated as a pseudogene. CDR3 size: 20 residues.

V and J are TRBV6-2 or TRBV6-3 and TRBJ2-2, with 7 bases that match TRBD1. This CDR3 has 18 residues. In germline, CDR1 is MNHEY, CDR2 SVGEGT. V dropped 4 bases and J dropped 4; count of bases not matched to a gene: 15. CDR3 sequence: CASSWSRQGEHRTGELFF. In DNA, the CDR3 is TGTGCCAGCAGTTGGTCTAGACAGGGAGAACACCGCACCGGGGAGCTGTTTTTT.

The J gene is TRBJ2-3, the V gene TRBV11-2; 9 positions agree with TRBD2. Germline CDR1 reads SGHAT; CDR2 reads FQNNGV. There are 16 residues in the CDR3. J was trimmed by 4 bases and V by 1 base; bases with no gene match: 6. The CDR3 sequence: CASSLVGAGGADTQYF. The CDR3 coding sequence is TGTGCCAGCAGCTTAGTGGGTGCGGGAGGGGCAGATACGCAGTATTTT.

This clonotype was recorded a few times. This rearrangement joins TRBV29-1 to TRBJ1-1; no definite D call. The germline gives CDR1 SQVTM, CDR2 ANQGSEA. V gave up 7 bases and J gave up 0 bases, with 9 bases separating them. The length of the CDR3 is 12 residues. CDR3 DNA: TGCAGCGGATGGACGGTGAACACTGAAGCTTTCTTT. Encoded protein: CSGWTVNTEAFF.

This chain links TRBV6-4 with TRBJ1-2; D gene unclear. Trimming stripped 3 bases from V and 4 bases from J, with 12 bases between. The length of the CDR3 is 14 residues. Per germline, CDR1 MRHNA and CDR2 SNTAGT. The CDR3 loop is CASSEKEGSYGYTF. The DNA of the CDR3 is TGTGCCAGCAGTGAGAAGGAGGGAAGCTATGGCTACACCTTC.

This clonotype was found a few times. J is TRBJ2-5 and V is TRBV20-1; possibly TRBD1 for D (5 bases). This CDR3 has 18 amino acids. V dropped 0 bases and J dropped 5 bases, with 25 bases sitting between them. Germline assignment: CDR1 DFQATT and CDR2 SNEGSKA (reference sequence). In DNA form, the CDR3 reads TGCAGTGCTAGAGATATACGGCAGGGAAGGGGATTGGGGGAGACCCAGTACTTC. Protein product: CSARDIRQGRGLGETQYF.

Comment on this clonotype: Sequence at one end of the junction differs from germline and may be a read error. The CDR3 DNA follows: TGTGCCAGCAGCCAAGCCCAGGGTGGACGGCAAAGTAAGTTCTTC. It yields the protein CASSQAQGGRQSKFF. V is TRBV3-1 and J is TRBJ2-5; perhaps TRBD1 as D (5 bases). The CDR3 has 15 residues. From germline, CDR1 is LGHDT and CDR2 YNNKEL (reference sequence).

This chain joins TRBV28 and TRBJ2-1; D perhaps matches TRBD2 (5 bases). The CDR3 spans 13 residues. Germline values: CDR1 MDHEN, CDR2 SYDVKM. V lost 2 bases to trimming and J lost 10 bases, with 12 bases between them. CDR3 amino acids: CASSLTPEREQFF. DNA for the CDR3: TGTGCCAGCAGTTTAACCCCCGAGCGGGAGCAGTTCTTC.

This clonotype was detected a few times. This sequence joins TRBV5-1 and TRBJ2-6, with 7 bases identical to TRBD1. Germline CDR1 is SGHRS and CDR2 is YFSETQ. Trimming removed 4 bases from V and 0 bases from J; junction bases left unmatched: 1. This CDR3 has 15 amino acids. CDR3 residues: CASSTGVSGANVLTF. CDR3 nucleotides: TGCGCCAGCAGCACAGGGGTCTCTGGGGCCAACGTCCTGACTTTC.

There are a few counts of this clonotype. The CDR3 region is CASSQEREGNYGYTF. In nucleotides, the CDR3 is TGTGCCAGCAGCCAAGAAAGAGAGGGAAACTATGGCTACACCTTC. The V gene is TRBV14, the J gene TRBJ1-2; D is uncertain. This CDR3 has 15 amino acids. Germline V lookup: CDR1 SGHDN, CDR2 FVKESK. Trimming took off 0 bases at V and 2 bases at J, with 10 bases between the two ends.

The V call is TRBV7-9, the J call TRBJ2-3; 8 positions agree with TRBD1. The germline V gene encodes CDR1 SEHNR and CDR2 FQNEAQ (reference sequence). Germline trimming cut 1 base from V and 3 bases from J; bases unmatched to any gene: 15. The CDR3 is made up of 19 amino acids. The CDR3 DNA reads as TGTGCCAGCAGCTTAGAGTTTGCGGGGACAGGAACGGGGACAGATACGCAGTATTTT. Protein sequence: CASSLEFAGTGTGTDTQYF.

The rearrangement uses TRBV20-1 and TRBJ2-3; 7 bases line up with TRBD2. Trimming took 0 bases from V and 3 from J; bases not matched to a gene: 6. The CDR3 is made up of 15 amino acids. CDR1 is DFQATT, CDR2 SNEGSKA, per germline (reference sequence). The DNA for the CDR3 is TGCAGTGCTAGAGATATAACGGGGGGAACAGATACGCAGTATTTT. Amino acids: CSARDITGGTDTQYF.

This clonotype has a handful of counts. The chain combines TRBV24-1 with TRBJ1-1; 7 positions match TRBD1. The germline V gene encodes CDR1 KGHDR and CDR2 SFDVKD. The CDR3 length is 14 residues. J gave up 3 bases and V 4 bases, and 4 bases lay outside the gene matches. CDR3 amino acids: CATSDGTAYTEAFF. The CDR3 coding sequence is TGTGCCACCAGTGACGGGACAGCGTACACTGAAGCTTTCTTT.

This clonotype was seen more than once but under ten times. CDR3 sequence: CASSWDPRSTDTQYF. CDR3 sequence (DNA): TGCGCCAGCAGCTGGGATCCTAGAAGCACAGATACGCAGTATTTT. This chain joins TRBV5-1 and TRBJ2-3; D is unresolved. The CDR3 covers 15 residues. V was pared by 3 bases and J by 0 bases, with 11 bases between. Germline V gives CDR1 SGHRS, CDR2 YFSETQ.

A few counts support this clonotype. The chain combines TRBV28 with TRBJ2-5, with D possibly called TRBD1 or TRBD2 (6 bases each). Looked up from germline, CDR1 is MDHEN and CDR2 is SYDVKM. Between the trimmed V and J ends, which lost 3 bases and 5 bases, there was a span of 13 bases. The CDR3 consists of 14 residues. The CDR3 DNA sequence: TGTGCCAGCAGTTTCCCCGGGGGCGCCGAGACCCAGTACTTC. Translated, it gives CASSFPGGAETQYF.

V usage is TRBV7-9 and J usage is TRBJ2-7, with no clear D. The V end was cut by 7 bases, the J end by 7 bases, with 17 bases between. The CDR3 spans 13 residues. Germline CDR1 and CDR2: SEHNR and FQNEAQ (reference sequence). The CDR3 DNA sequence: TGTGCCAGCACCAACAACATGCTACAGGAGCAGTACTTC. Protein product: CASTNNMLQEQYF.

This clonotype turned up a few times. The V and J genes are TRBV5-1 and TRBJ1-1; 10 bases are a match to TRBD1. Germline values: CDR1 SGHRS, CDR2 YFSETQ. The CDR3 runs 15 residues. V lost 4 bases and J lost 6; bases outside the gene matches: 9. The CDR3: CASSGGQGPASEAFF. The CDR3 coding sequence is TGCGCCAGCAGCGGGGGACAGGGGCCAGCTTCTGAAGCTTTCTTT.